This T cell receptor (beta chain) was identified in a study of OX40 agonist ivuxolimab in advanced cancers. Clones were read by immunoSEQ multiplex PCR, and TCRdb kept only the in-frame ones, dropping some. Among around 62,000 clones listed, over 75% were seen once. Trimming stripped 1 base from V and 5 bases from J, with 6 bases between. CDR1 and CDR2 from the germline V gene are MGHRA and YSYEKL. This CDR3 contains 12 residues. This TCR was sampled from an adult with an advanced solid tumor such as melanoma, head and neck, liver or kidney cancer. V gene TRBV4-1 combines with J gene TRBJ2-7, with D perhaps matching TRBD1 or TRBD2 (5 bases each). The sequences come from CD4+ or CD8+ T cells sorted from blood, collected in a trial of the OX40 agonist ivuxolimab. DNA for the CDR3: TGCGCCAGCAGCCAAGTGGGGGACGAGCAGTACTTC. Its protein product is CASSQVGDEQYF.